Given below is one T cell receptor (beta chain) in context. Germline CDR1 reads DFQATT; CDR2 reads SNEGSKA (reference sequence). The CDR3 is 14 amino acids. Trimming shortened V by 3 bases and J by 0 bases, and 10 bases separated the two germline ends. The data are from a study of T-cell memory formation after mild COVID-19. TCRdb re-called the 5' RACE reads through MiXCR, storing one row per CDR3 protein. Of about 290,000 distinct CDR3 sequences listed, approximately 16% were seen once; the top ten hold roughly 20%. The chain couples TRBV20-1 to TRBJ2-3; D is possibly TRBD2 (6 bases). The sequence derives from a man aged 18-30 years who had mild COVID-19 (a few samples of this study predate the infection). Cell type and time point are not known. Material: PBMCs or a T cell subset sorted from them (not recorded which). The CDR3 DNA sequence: TGCAGTGCTAGGCGGCGGGGAAGCACAGATACGCAGTATTTT. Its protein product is CSARRRGSTDTQYF.